A single sample gave rise to the 14 T cell receptor beta chains below, sequenced in a study of identical twins. TCRdb fed the 5' RACE reads into MiXCR, producing one record per CDR3 protein. The sample lists over 600,000 distinct CDR3 sequences; around 21% were seen once. The sample was also reused in another study, on T cells expressing NK-cell markers.

The material sequenced was PBMCs. These receptors came from a woman between 18 and 29 years old in good health.

V usage is TRBV7-2 and J usage is TRBJ2-7; 8 positions agree with TRBD2. Losses at the gene ends were 6 bases for V and 2 bases for J; bases not matched to a gene: 15. CDR1 is SGHTA and CDR2 is FQGNSA in the germline V gene. The CDR3 consists of 17 residues. CDR3 DNA sequence: TGTGCCAGCAGTCAATGGGAGGGCAACGGGAGGGCCTACGAGCAGTACTTC. Encoded protein: CASSQWEGNGRAYEQYF.

This chain joins TRBV20-1 and TRBJ2-3; 9 positions match TRBD2. This CDR3 has 17 residues. V was pared by 3 bases and J by 1 base, with 11 bases of the junction left unmatched. CDR1 and CDR2 (germline): DFQATT, SNEGSKA (reference sequence). For the CDR3, the DNA is TGCAGTGCTAGCCTGCCCAGGGGACTAGCCGGCACAGATACGCAGTATTTT. This codes for CSASLPRGLAGTDTQYF.

The chain couples TRBV5-6 to TRBJ1-4; a possible D gene is TRBD1 (6 bases). Germline CDR1 is SGHDT and CDR2 is YYEEEE. V was trimmed by 5 bases and J by 2 bases, leaving 10 bases between them. CDR3 length: 14 amino acids. This chain's CDR3 is CASRKTGTNEKLFF. The DNA of the CDR3 is TGTGCCAGCAGGAAGACAGGTACTAATGAAAAACTGTTTTTT.

This clonotype was recorded at least ten times. The rearrangement uses TRBV20-1 and TRBJ1-4; D is ambiguous. The CDR3 runs 14 residues. Germline assignment: CDR1 DFQATT and CDR2 SNEGSKA (reference sequence). Trimming took 3 bases from V and 8 from J, leaving 16 bases between them. The CDR3 DNA sequence: TGCAGTGCTAGGTCGGGCCGGTTGACAGAAAAACTGTTTTTT. Translated: CSARSGRLTEKLFF.

The sample holds a few counts of this clonotype. CDR3 sequence: CAISDQTGGNEQFF. CDR3 DNA: TGTGCCATCAGTGATCAGACCGGGGGGAATGAGCAGTTCTTC. This sequence joins TRBV10-3 and TRBJ2-1, with TRBD2 matching over 7 bases. Looked up from germline, CDR1 is ENHRY and CDR2 is SYGVKD. The J segment lost 7 bases and the V segment lost 3 bases, leaving 6 bases of the junction unmatched. The CDR3 is made up of 14 amino acids.

The rearrangement joins TRBV5-1 to TRBJ2-7; D gene ambiguous. With 1 base removed from V and 5 bases from J, the gap between germline ends came to 16 bases. The CDR3 spans 15 residues. Germline V gives CDR1 SGHRS, CDR2 YFSETQ. This chain's CDR3 is CASSLYSGDPHEQYF. Here the CDR3 DNA reads TGCGCCAGCAGCTTGTATTCCGGCGACCCCCACGAGCAGTACTTC. Full variable domain (outside the CDR3, taken from reference TRBV5-1 and TRBJ2-7): KAGVTQTPRYLIKTRGQQVTLSCSPISGHRSVSWYQQTPGQGLQFLFEYFSETQRNKGNFPGRFSGRQFSNSRSEMNVSTLELGDSALYLCASSLYSGDPHEQYFGPGTRLTVT.

This clonotype has a handful of counts. This chain joins TRBV15 and TRBJ2-1; D gene ambiguous. The CDR3 spans 15 residues. The V end was cut by 6 bases, the J end by 3 bases, with 15 bases between. Germline V lookup: CDR1 LNHNV, CDR2 YYDKDF (reference sequence). The CDR3 region is CATRPGGNYYNEQFF. CDR3 DNA sequence: TGTGCCACCAGACCGGGCGGAAACTACTACAATGAGCAGTTCTTC.

A few counts support this clonotype. This sequence joins TRBV20-1 and TRBJ2-3; no definite D call. The V gene's germline CDR1 is DFQATT and CDR2 SNEGSKA (reference sequence). This CDR3 has 12 residues. Trimming pared 5 bases from V and 1 base from J, leaving 7 bases between. The CDR3 DNA reads as TGCAGTGCTTGGGCGGGCACAGATACGCAGTATTTT. This gives the protein CSAWAGTDTQYF.

The table lists this clonotype with many counts. The chain couples TRBV2 to TRBJ1-5; D call uncertain. V lost 4 bases to trimming and J lost 6 bases, with 13 bases between them. Looked up from germline, CDR1 is SNHLY and CDR2 is FYNNEI. This CDR3 spans 14 amino acids. CDR3 nucleotides: TGTGCCAGCAGTGCCGGCCCAACGGGTCAGCCCCAGCATTTT. Translation: CASSAGPTGQPQHF.

This clonotype was detected once. The chain combines TRBV20-1 with TRBJ2-1; possibly TRBD2 for D (6 bases). Looked up from germline, CDR1 is DFQATT and CDR2 is SNEGSKA (reference sequence). This CDR3 has 13 residues. V lost 7 bases to trimming and J lost 7 bases, with 17 bases between them. CDR3 loop: CSGRREPGNEQFF. The CDR3 nucleotides are TGCAGTGGAAGACGGGAGCCGGGGAATGAGCAGTTCTTC.

The chain is built from TRBV20-1 and TRBJ2-7, with D tentatively TRBD2 (5 bases). Trimming removed 6 bases at V and 6 bases at J, with 21 bases between. CDR3 size: 14 residues. In germline, CDR1 is DFQATT, CDR2 SNEGSKA (reference sequence). The CDR3 region is CSAPSGIGRSEQYF. The CDR3 bases are TGCAGTGCCCCTTCGGGGATCGGAAGGTCCGAGCAGTACTTC.

This clonotype was observed a few times. The chain carries TRBV5-5 and TRBJ2-3; TRBD2 is a possible D gene (6 bases). This CDR3 comprises 12 residues. Germline lookup yields CDR1 SGHKS and CDR2 YYEKEE (reference sequence). CDR3 nucleotides: TGTGCGGGGGGAGAGGGCCCAGATACGCAGTATTTT. Translation: CAGGEGPDTQYF.

This clonotype was picked up many times. In DNA form, the CDR3 reads TGTGCCAGCAGTCCCCCAACGAACACCGGGGAGCTGTTTTTT. Its translation: CASSPPTNTGELFF. The rearrangement links TRBV12-3 or TRBV12-4 to TRBJ2-2; the D is unclear. V was trimmed by 5 bases and J by 0 bases, leaving 7 bases between them. There are 14 residues in the CDR3.

The rearrangement links TRBV29-1 to TRBJ2-5; D gene uncertain. The CDR3 sequence is 12 residues long. Germline CDR1 is SQVTM and CDR2 is ANQGSEA. Trimming stripped 4 bases from V and 2 bases from J, with 8 bases between. DNA of the CDR3: TGCAGCGTTGTGTGGCCTCAAGAGACCCAGTACTTC. Amino acids: CSVVWPQETQYF.